This T cell receptor (beta chain) originates from a study of blood T cell repertoires in COVID-19. V was clipped by 4 bases and J by 1 base; unmatched bases: 11. The CDR3 covers 18 residues. CDR1 is LGHNA, CDR2 YSLEER, per germline. Repertoires were generated with immunoSEQ multiplex PCR, while TCRdb's copy carries only in-frame clones and drops some. The sample contains 95,000 to 120,000 clones, approximately 90% of which appear only once. What was sequenced was peripheral blood. This chain links TRBV4-3 with TRBJ2-3, with TRBD2 matching over 10 bases. This clonotype was obtained from a woman in her 50s with acute or convalescent COVID-19. As DNA, the CDR3 is TGCGCCAGCAGCCGGGGGCTAGCGGGAGTTGGGGGCACAGATACGCAGTATTTT. Protein: CASSRGLAGVGGTDTQYF.